Listed here are 13 T cell receptor beta chains from one sample, sequenced in a study of graft-versus-host responses after intestinal transplantation. This table comes from immunoSEQ multiplex PCR, and its TCRdb copy is limited to in-frame clones, with some not included. The table includes 80,000 to 95,000 clones, 90% to 95% detected once. These TCRs' antigens remain unknown. The sample here was unstimulated CD8+ T cells sorted from spleen or lymph node cells, taken before intestinal transplant. The receptors derive from a human donor who received an intestinal transplant.

V is TRBV7-9 and J is TRBJ2-7; the D is unclear. CDR3 size: 14 residues. Germline values: CDR1 SEHNR, CDR2 FQNEAQ (reference sequence). With 6 bases removed from V and 3 bases from J, the gap between germline ends came to 15 bases. DNA of the CDR3: TGTGCCAGCAGTGCCACGACATCGAACTACGAGCAGTACTTC. Translating it yields CASSATTSNYEQYF.

This chain joins TRBV7-2 and TRBJ2-1; 10 nucleotides agree with TRBD2. V shed 5 bases and J 2 bases; nucleotides not matched to a gene: 6. Per the germline V gene, CDR1 is SGHTA and CDR2 is FQGNSA. This CDR3 has 16 residues. The CDR3 sequence is CASSPLAGSAYNEQFF. The CDR3 DNA reads as TGTGCCAGCAGCCCACTAGCGGGGTCCGCCTACAATGAGCAGTTCTTC.

The chain has TRBV4-3 and TRBJ1-2; no definite D call. The CDR3 has 15 amino acids. Germline V gene sequence: CDR1 LGHNA, CDR2 YSLEER. The V end lost 0 bases, the J end lost 2 bases, and 10 bases lay between the germline ends. CDR3 in DNA: TGCGCCAGCAGCCAAGACTTCTTCACAAACTATGGCTACACCTTC. Its protein is CASSQDFFTNYGYTF.

The chain carries TRBV7-2 and TRBJ2-3; a weak D match, TRBD1 (6 bases). The CDR3 loop spans 18 amino acids. Germline V lookup: CDR1 SGHTA, CDR2 FQGNSA. Trimming stripped 5 bases from V and 4 bases from J, with 25 bases between. In DNA form, the CDR3 reads TGTGCCAGCAGCCCAAATACCGGGCCATATAGGGGGTCAGATACGCAGTATTTT. The encoded protein is CASSPNTGPYRGSDTQYF.

The gene calls are TRBV9 and TRBJ1-1; possible D gene TRBD1, 5 bases. CDR3 length equals 12 residues. The V gene lost 4 bases and the J gene lost 4 bases, with 8 bases spanning the gap. CDR1 SGDLS and CDR2 YYNGEE come from the germline V gene. CDR3 coding DNA: TGTGCCAGCAGCACGGGGGGCACTGAAGCTTTCTTT. It translates to CASSTGGTEAFF. Based on the CDR3 plus reference TRBV9 and TRBJ1-1, the full variable domain is DSGVTQTPKHLITATGQRVTLRCSPRSGDLSVYWYQQSLDQGLQFLIQYYNGEERAKGNILERFSAQQFPDLHSELNLSSLELGDSALYFCASSTGGTEAFFGQGTRLTVV.

This chain joins TRBV9 and TRBJ2-7; 7 nucleotides line up with TRBD1. Trimming took 0 bases from V and 5 from J; bases not matched to a gene: 2. The CDR3 runs to 13 residues. Germline V gives CDR1 SGDLS, CDR2 YYNGEE. DNA of the CDR3: TGTGCCAGCAGCGTAGCTACAGGGGACGAGCAGTACTTC. Translated, it gives CASSVATGDEQYF.

V and J are TRBV9 and TRBJ2-3, with 9 bases that match TRBD2. The CDR3 consists of 14 residues. Losses at the gene ends were 5 bases for V and 4 bases for J; bases not matched to a gene: 5. Germline V lookup: CDR1 SGDLS, CDR2 YYNGEE. The CDR3 DNA reads TGTGCCAGCAGTAGGGCTAGCGGGGCAGATACGCAGTATTTT. It specifies CASSRASGADTQYF.

Details on this clone: This may be a read error: a much more frequent sequence differs by one nucleotide. The chain links TRBV9 to TRBJ1-2; 7 bases agree with TRBD1. The CDR3 sequence is 11 residues long. Germline-derived CDR1 and CDR2 are SGDLS and YYNGEE. The ends lost 5 bases at V and 6 bases at J; junction bases unmatched: 1. CDR3 sequence reads: CASRTGNGYTF. CDR3 nucleotides: TGTGCCAGCAGGACAGGGAATGGCTACACCTTC.

The rearrangement uses TRBV4-1 and TRBJ2-7; 12 bases line up with TRBD1. After removal of 4 bases from V and 5 bases from J, the junction contained 3 bases not matched to a gene. CDR3 length: 14 amino acids. The V gene's germline CDR1 is MGHRA and CDR2 YSYEKL. This CDR3 reads CASSRDRGPNEQYF. The CDR3 DNA reads as TGCGCCAGCAGCCGGGACAGGGGGCCCAACGAGCAGTACTTC.

The V gene is TRBV7-8, the J gene TRBJ1-4, with TRBD1 identical over 9 bases. This CDR3 has 17 amino acids. Unmatched junction bases numbered 13, after V lost 3 bases and J lost 8 bases. Germline V gene data show CDR1 as SGHVS and CDR2 as FQNEAQ. CDR3 in DNA: TGTGCCAGCAGCTTCGTAGGAGGACAGGGGACGGACGAAAAACTGTTTTTT. Protein sequence: CASSFVGGQGTDEKLFF.

The chain is built from TRBV4-3 and TRBJ1-4; D perhaps matches TRBD1 (6 bases). The germline CDR1 and CDR2 sequences are LGHNA and YSLEER. V gave up 0 bases and J gave up 7 bases, with 12 bases separating them. The CDR3 runs 15 residues. CDR3: CASSQDGGAREKLFF. CDR3 bases: TGCGCCAGCAGCCAAGACGGGGGGGCGCGTGAAAAACTGTTTTTT.

V is TRBV6-5 and J is TRBJ2-7, with D hard to call. This CDR3 spans 11 amino acids. Germline CDR1 reads MNHEY; CDR2 reads SVGAGI. The V and J ends lost 0 bases and 7 bases respectively, with 4 bases between them. The CDR3 loop is CASSYSSEQYF. The CDR3 DNA is TGTGCCAGCAGTTACTCTTCTGAGCAGTACTTC.

The chain couples TRBV5-1 to TRBJ2-3; 10 bases align to TRBD2. Germline CDR1 and CDR2: SGHRS and YFSETQ. This CDR3 comprises 16 residues. V lost 4 bases to trimming and J lost 2 bases; unmatched junction nucleotides: 7. In DNA form, the CDR3 reads TGCGCCAGCAGCGCATCTAGCGGGGGAACCACAGATACGCAGTATTTT. Encoded protein: CASSASSGGTTDTQYF.